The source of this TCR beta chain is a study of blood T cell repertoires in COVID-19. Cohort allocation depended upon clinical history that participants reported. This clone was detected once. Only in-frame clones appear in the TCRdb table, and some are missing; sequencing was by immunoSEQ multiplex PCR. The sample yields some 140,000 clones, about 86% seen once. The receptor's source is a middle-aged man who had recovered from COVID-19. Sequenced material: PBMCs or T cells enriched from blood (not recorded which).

The CDR3 sequence is CASSLGQGGFYGYTF. CDR3 DNA: TGTGCCAGCAGCTTAGGACAGGGGGGTTTCTATGGCTACACCTTC. The rearrangement links TRBV7-2 to TRBJ1-2; 9 bases match TRBD1. With 1 base clipped from V and 4 bases from J, the junction kept 4 bases outside the gene matches. From germline, CDR1 is SGHTA and CDR2 FQGNSA. The CDR3 is made up of 15 amino acids.